A selection of T cell receptor beta chains follows, all from one sample in a study of cytotoxic CD8 clonotypes in ibrutinib-treated CLL. The repertoire was sequenced with immunoSEQ multiplex PCR; TCRdb's copy has only in-frame clones and lacks some. The table lists 20,000 to 30,000 clones, 55% to 85% of them singletons. Sequenced material: PBMCs, taken after 12 months of ibrutinib treatment. The source of these receptors is a human donor with chronic lymphocytic leukemia. The CDR3 runs from the conserved cysteine through the conserved F or W. The order of the fields is CDR3 DNA, CDR3 protein, clone size, D gene, V gene, J gene. The D gene is left open where the match is weak. Size is omitted from some rows. Given values are once, few, many or a class for expanded clones.

DNA: TGCGCCAGCAGGGGGGGACGGACGAACTATGGCTACACCTTC
CDR3: CASRGGRTNYGYTF
size: NA
D: NA
V: TRBV5-1
J: TRBJ1-2

DNA: TGTGCCAGCAGTTCCCGACAGGGGGCCGGTACCGGGGAGCTGTTTTTT
CDR3: CASSSRQGAGTGELFF
size: NA
D: TRBD1
V: TRBV13
J: TRBJ2-2

DNA: TGTGCCAGCAGTTTGAGGGGCGCGGGCAATCAGCCCCAGCATTTT
CDR3: CASSLRGAGNQPQHF
size: few
D: NA
V: TRBV28
J: TRBJ1-5

DNA: TGTGCCAGCAGTTTATCGGGGACCCGGCGTGGCAATGAGCAGTTCTTC
CDR3: CASSLSGTRRGNEQFF
size: NA
D: NA
V: TRBV27
J: TRBJ2-1

DNA: TGTGCCAGCAGAGAGCGGGGGCCCTCCAATGAGCAGTTCTTC
CDR3: CASRERGPSNEQFF
size: NA
D: TRBD2
V: TRBV6-1
J: TRBJ2-1

DNA: TGTGCCAGCAGTGAAGACCGGGAACAGGTTTTAGCCCAGCATTTT
CDR3: CASSEDREQVLAQHF
size: few
D: NA
V: TRBV2
J: TRBJ1-5

DNA: TGTGCCTGGAGTTGGACGGGCTATGGCTACACCTTC
CDR3: CAWSWTGYGYTF
size: NA
D: NA
V: TRBV30
J: TRBJ1-2

DNA: TGTGCCAGCAGTACTAGCGGGGGCTCCGTCTCCTACGAGCAGTACTTC
CDR3: CASSTSGGSVSYEQYF
size: NA
D: TRBD2
V: TRBV27
J: TRBJ2-7

DNA: TGCGCCAGCAGTTTGCGGAGGGAGGAGCAGTACTTC
CDR3: CASSLRREEQYF
size: few
D: NA
V: TRBV5-1
J: TRBJ2-7

DNA: TGTGCCAGCAGTTACGACAGGGGGAAGCCCCAGCATTTT
CDR3: CASSYDRGKPQHF
size: NA
D: TRBD1
V: TRBV6-5
J: TRBJ1-5

DNA: TGTGCCAGTAGTTATAGCGGGGGGGCAGGTGAGCAGTTCTTC
CDR3: CASSYSGGAGEQFF
size: NA
D: TRBD2
V: TRBV19
J: TRBJ2-1

DNA: TGTGCCAGCAGTTACTCGACGGGGGGCAGTCAGCCCCAGCATTTT
CDR3: CASSYSTGGSQPQHF
size: NA
D: NA
V: TRBV6-6
J: TRBJ1-5

DNA: TGCGCCAGCAGCCCGGCCCCTAGCGGGGGGACAACCTACAATGAGCAGTTCTTC
CDR3: CASSPAPSGGTTYNEQFF
size: NA
D: TRBD2
V: TRBV4-3
J: TRBJ2-1

DNA: TGTGCCAGCAGCGTAGGACTAGCGGGGGTAGCAGATACGCAGTATTTT
CDR3: CASSVGLAGVADTQYF
size: NA
D: TRBD2
V: TRBV9
J: TRBJ2-3

DNA: TGTGCCAGCAGCTCTAGCGGGGGGATAGGGGAGCTGTTTTTT
CDR3: CASSSSGGIGELFF
size: NA
D: TRBD2
V: TRBV7-2
J: TRBJ2-2

DNA: TGTGCCAGCAAGGGGGCAGGCTATGGCTACACCTTC
CDR3: CASKGAGYGYTF
size: NA
D: TRBD1
V: TRBV28
J: TRBJ1-2

DNA: TGTGCCAGAAGCTTATCAGGCCTTAATGAGCCCCAGCATTTT
CDR3: CARSLSGLNEPQHF
size: few
D: NA
V: TRBV5-3
J: TRBJ1-5

DNA: TGTGCCAGCAGTCCCCGGGGCACCGGGGAGCTGTTTTTT
CDR3: CASSPRGTGELFF
size: NA
D: NA
V: TRBV7-3
J: TRBJ2-2

DNA: TGTGCCAGCAGCTTAGCACAGGGGGTCTACGAGCAGTACTTC
CDR3: CASSLAQGVYEQYF
size: NA
D: TRBD1
V: TRBV7-9
J: TRBJ2-7

DNA: TGTGCCAGCAGCCAAGATAAAGGTGGGACTAGCGGAACCTACGAGCAGTACTTC
CDR3: CASSQDKGGTSGTYEQYF
size: NA
D: TRBD2
V: TRBV4-2
J: TRBJ2-7

DNA: TGTGCCAGCCGGACGGTAAATGAAAAACTGTTTTTT
CDR3: CASRTVNEKLFF
size: few
D: NA
V: TRBV28
J: TRBJ1-4

DNA: TGTGCCAGCAGTCACCGGACTAGCGGGGAAAACATTCAGTACTTC
CDR3: CASSHRTSGENIQYF
size: few
D: TRBD2
V: TRBV6-1
J: TRBJ2-4

DNA: TGTGCCAGCAGTTTTCTACAGGGTAGACACACCATATATTTT
CDR3: CASSFLQGRHTIYF
size: few
D: NA
V: TRBV28
J: TRBJ1-3

DNA: TGTGCCAGCAGCCACACGGGGTTCTTTGGAAACACCATATATTTT
CDR3: CASSHTGFFGNTIYF
size: NA
D: NA
V: TRBV7-9
J: TRBJ1-3

DNA: TGCGCCAGCAGCGGACAGCTAAATTCACCCCTCCACTTT
CDR3: CASSGQLNSPLHF
size: NA
D: NA
V: TRBV10-1
J: TRBJ1-6

DNA: TGTGCCAGCAGTTACTCGCAGGGGGGTAGCAATCAGCCCCAGCATTTT
CDR3: CASSYSQGGSNQPQHF
size: NA
D: TRBD1
V: TRBV6-6
J: TRBJ1-5

DNA: TGTGCCAGCAGTGCCGGGACAGGGCGGGGAGGAAACACCATATATTTT
CDR3: CASSAGTGRGGNTIYF
size: NA
D: TRBD1
V: TRBV2
J: TRBJ1-3

DNA: TGTGCCAGCAGCAAAGGGGGTGCGAACACCGGGGAGCTGTTTTTT
CDR3: CASSKGGANTGELFF
size: once
D: NA
V: TRBV9
J: TRBJ2-2

DNA: TGTGCCAGCAGCCCAACGGGCGGGGGGGACTATGGCTACACCTTC
CDR3: CASSPTGGGDYGYTF
size: few
D: NA
V: TRBV7-9
J: TRBJ1-2

DNA: TGTGCCAGCAGCTTAGCGGCCGGGAGCAACAATGAGCAGTTCTTC
CDR3: CASSLAAGSNNEQFF
size: few
D: NA
V: TRBV7-6
J: TRBJ2-1

DNA: TGTGCCAGCAGCGAGTCCCCCGGGATCAACTATGGCTACACCTTC
CDR3: CASSESPGINYGYTF
size: NA
D: NA
V: TRBV9
J: TRBJ1-2

DNA: TGTGCCAGTAGTATACGAGGGGGGGCCTACGAGCAGTACTTC
CDR3: CASSIRGGAYEQYF
size: NA
D: NA
V: TRBV19
J: TRBJ2-7

DNA: TGCGCCAGCAGCCGAGGTGGTGACTATGGCTACACCTTC
CDR3: CASSRGGDYGYTF
size: NA
D: NA
V: TRBV4-1
J: TRBJ1-2

DNA: TGTGCCAGCAGCTTAGTTGGGGACACTGCCGGGGCCCAGTACTTC
CDR3: CASSLVGDTAGAQYF
size: NA
D: NA
V: TRBV11-2
J: TRBJ2-5

DNA: TGTGCCAGCAGCGTAGGTAGCGTCAGGACCACAGATACGCAGTATTTT
CDR3: CASSVGSVRTTDTQYF
size: few
D: NA
V: TRBV9
J: TRBJ2-3

DNA: TGTGCCAGCAGCGTAGAGAGCGGGGGGGCCGTCACCGGGGAGCTGTTTTTT
CDR3: CASSVESGGAVTGELFF
size: NA
D: TRBD2
V: TRBV9
J: TRBJ2-2

DNA: TGTGCCAGCAGTTTATCACAGCGGACCAGGAATGAGCAGTTCTTC
CDR3: CASSLSQRTRNEQFF
size: NA
D: NA
V: TRBV27
J: TRBJ2-1

DNA: TGTGCCAGCAGCGTCGCAGGTAATCAGCCCCAGCATTTT
CDR3: CASSVAGNQPQHF
size: NA
D: NA
V: TRBV9
J: TRBJ1-5

DNA: TGTGCCAGCAGCATGCCCTACTTGGGCGGTGGCACAGATACGCAGTATTTT
CDR3: CASSMPYLGGGTDTQYF
size: NA
D: NA
V: TRBV5-6
J: TRBJ2-3

DNA: TGTGCCAGCAGTTTGTCAGGCTATGGCTACACCTTC
CDR3: CASSLSGYGYTF
size: NA
D: NA
V: TRBV28
J: TRBJ1-2

DNA: TGTGCCAGCAGTTATTTAAGGGCTAATGAAAAACTGTTTTTT
CDR3: CASSYLRANEKLFF
size: NA
D: NA
V: TRBV6-5
J: TRBJ1-4

DNA: TGTGCCAGCAGTTTTCCTTCCAGAGACGGGACAGGAGGCACAGATACGCAGTATTTT
CDR3: CASSFPSRDGTGGTDTQYF
size: NA
D: TRBD1
V: TRBV28
J: TRBJ2-3

DNA: TGTGCCAGCAGTTTAGGACAGTTCTACGAGCAGTACTTC
CDR3: CASSLGQFYEQYF
size: few
D: NA
V: TRBV27
J: TRBJ2-7

DNA: TGCGCCAGCAGCTTGATCTCTAGCGGAGCCTACGAGCAGTACTTC
CDR3: CASSLISSGAYEQYF
size: NA
D: TRBD2
V: TRBV5-1
J: TRBJ2-7